The entry below gives a single T cell receptor (beta chain) sequence along with its context. CDR1 is SGHRS and CDR2 is YFSETQ in the germline V gene. The V gene lost 0 bases and the J gene lost 6 bases, with 13 bases spanning the gap. This CDR3 spans 15 amino acids. This sample stems from a study of blood T cell repertoires in COVID-19. As processed by the authors: For nucleated cells, counts were estimated from reference gene primer amplification. Repertoires were generated with immunoSEQ multiplex PCR, while TCRdb's copy carries only in-frame clones and drops some. V and J calls plus clone size are reproduced from that table; the DNA served to infer D and trimming. Found here are a few hundred thousand clones, about nine tenths of them singletons; the top ten hold 6.9%.

This sequence was found in a woman in her thirties who had recovered from COVID-19. The sequenced material came from peripheral blood. V gene TRBV5-1 combines with J gene TRBJ1-5, with a tentative D call TRBD1 (6 bases). CDR3 sequence: CASSLAPGVAQPQHF. The CDR3, as DNA: TGCGCCAGCAGCTTGGCCCCAGGGGTCGCTCAGCCCCAGCATTTT.